The 15 T cell receptor beta chains reported below all come from one sample, sequenced in a study of cytomegalovirus exposure and HLA in healthy donors. The study ran its PCR with 60 Vbeta and 13 Jbeta primers. The data were produced by immunoSEQ multiplex PCR, yet TCRdb's version contains in-frame clones alone and is incomplete. The table shows around 170,000 clones, with 71% occurring only once. Sequenced input: PBMCs. The receptors come from a girl aged 10 to 17 in good health and CMV-seronegative.

The V and J genes are TRBV9 and TRBJ2-5, with 11 bases aligning to TRBD1. Per germline, CDR1 SGDLS and CDR2 YYNGEE. The CDR3 has 16 residues. The V segment lost 3 bases and the J segment 4 bases; nucleotides outside the gene matches: 8. In nucleotides, the CDR3 is TGTGCCAGCAGCGCGGGGGGACAGGGGGGATCAGAGACCCAGTACTTC. Its protein is CASSAGGQGGSETQYF.

This chain uses TRBV6-5 with TRBJ2-7; TRBD2 matches at 8 bases. This CDR3 comprises 13 residues. Trimming removed 8 bases from V and 3 bases from J; junction bases left unmatched: 6. Germline assignment: CDR1 MNHEY and CDR2 SVGAGI. CDR3 bases: TGTGCCAGCGGGGGGGCGGGGGGCTACGAGCAGTACTTC. Protein: CASGGAGGYEQYF.

This sequence joins TRBV13 and TRBJ2-7, with TRBD1 matching over 8 bases. Trimming cost V 4 bases and J 3 bases; bases outside gene matches: 17. Germline lookup yields CDR1 PRHDT and CDR2 FYEKMQ (reference sequence). The CDR3 sequence is 18 residues long. CDR3 bases: TGTGCCAGCAGCTCCGCCGGGACAGGCGCAAGGCTGGGCTACGAGCAGTACTTC. Translation gives CASSSAGTGARLGYEQYF.

The chain joins TRBV19 to TRBJ1-5, with a weak D call TRBD1 (6 bases). Germline loops: CDR1 LNHDA, CDR2 SQIVND (reference sequence). With 3 bases removed from V and 0 bases from J, the gap between germline ends came to 9 bases. This CDR3 is 15 amino acids long. The CDR3 region is CASSIWGRSNQPQHF. The CDR3 nucleotides are TGTGCCAGTAGTATTTGGGGGCGTAGCAATCAGCCCCAGCATTTT. Full variable domain (remainder filled in from reference TRBV19 and TRBJ1-5): DGGITQSPKYLFRKEGQNVTLSCEQNLNHDAMYWYRQDPGQGLRLIYYSQIVNDFQKGDIAEGYSVSREKKESFPLTVTSAQKNPTAFYLCASSIWGRSNQPQHFGDGTRLSIL.

The J gene is TRBJ2-1, the V gene TRBV7-8, with 9 bases that match TRBD2. With 2 bases clipped from V and 6 bases from J, the junction kept 5 bases outside the gene matches. Germline CDR1 and CDR2: SGHVS and FQNEAQ. This CDR3 contains 15 residues. This CDR3 reads CASSLRLAGLNEQFF. The DNA for the CDR3 is TGTGCCAGCAGCTTAAGGCTAGCGGGGCTCAATGAGCAGTTCTTC.

The CDR3 DNA sequence: TGTGCCAGCAGCTTCGGGACAGGGGATGAAAAACTGTTTTTT. This codes for CASSFGTGDEKLFF. This chain connects TRBV7-9 to TRBJ1-4; 10 bases are shared with TRBD1. The trim removed 3 bases at V and 6 bases at J, leaving 1 base unmatched. This CDR3 is 14 amino acids long. Germline values: CDR1 SEHNR, CDR2 FQNEAQ (reference sequence).

The rearrangement joins TRBV29-1 to TRBJ2-7; 7 nucleotides align to TRBD1. From germline, CDR1 is SQVTM and CDR2 ANQGSEA. There are 11 residues in the CDR3. V trimming: 3 bases; J trimming: 5 bases; junction bases outside the gene matches: 1. DNA of the CDR3: TGCAGCGTTGAGACAGGGCACGAGCAGTACTTC. Translating it yields CSVETGHEQYF.

The rearrangement joins TRBV19 to TRBJ2-2; 8 bases match TRBD1. The germline CDR1 and CDR2 sequences are LNHDA and SQIVND (reference sequence). V lost 5 bases and J lost 3; bases outside the gene matches: 2. CDR3 length equals 14 residues. The CDR3 DNA reads as TGTGCCAGTAGTCAGGGGGCAGACACCGGGGAGCTGTTTTTT. Translation gives CASSQGADTGELFF.

The chain employs TRBV5-1 and TRBJ1-2, with TRBD1 matching 7 bases. J lost 1 base, V lost 4 bases, and 4 bases had no gene match. The CDR3 is 14 amino acids. Germline lookup yields CDR1 SGHRS and CDR2 YFSETQ. CDR3 coding DNA: TGCGCCAGCAGCGGAACAGGGGATAACTATGGCTACACCTTC. It encodes CASSGTGDNYGYTF. Filled out from reference TRBV5-1 and TRBJ1-2, the complete variable domain reads KAGVTQTPRYLIKTRGQQVTLSCSPISGHRSVSWYQQTPGQGLQFLFEYFSETQRNKGNFPGRFSGRQFSNSRSEMNVSTLELGDSALYLCASSGTGDNYGYTFGSGTRLTVV.

This clone was detected only a few times. The chain recombines TRBV6-6 with TRBJ2-7; the match to TRBD2 covers 7 bases. This CDR3 is built from 14 residues. J gave up 9 bases and V 7 bases, and 15 bases lay outside the gene matches. Germline CDR1 is MNHNY and CDR2 is SVGAGI (reference sequence). The CDR3 coding sequence is TGTGCCAGCACCGTGGGGGGGTACCAAGCGCGGCAGTACTTC. Translation: CASTVGGYQARQYF.

The gene calls are TRBV19 and TRBJ1-6; TRBD1 matches at 8 bases. The CDR3 runs to 15 residues. Germline V lookup: CDR1 LNHDA, CDR2 SQIVND (reference sequence). V was pared by 4 bases and J by 9 bases, with 8 bases of the junction left unmatched. The CDR3 DNA reads as TGTGCCAGTAGTAACACGCTGGACAGGGTTTCACCCCTCCACTTT. Protein product: CASSNTLDRVSPLHF.

V gene TRBV11-2 combines with J gene TRBJ2-7; 10 nucleotides agree with TRBD2. The CDR3 totals 13 residues. Germline V gene lookup returns CDR1 SGHAT and CDR2 FQNNGV. V dropped 6 bases and J dropped 4; count of bases not matched to a gene: 3. The CDR3 DNA reads as TGTGCCAGCAGAAGAGCGGGGGGGTACGAGCAGTACTTC. It yields the protein CASRRAGGYEQYF.

In the case of this clone: Other nucleotide sequences in the sample specify the same CDR3. The rearrangement links TRBV10-3 to TRBJ2-7, with TRBD1 as a possible D gene (7 bases). CDR1 is ENHRY and CDR2 is SYGVKD in the germline V gene. This CDR3 is 15 amino acids long. Trimming pared 0 bases from V and 5 bases from J, leaving 14 bases between. CDR3 region: CAISESTGRNDEQYF. The CDR3 DNA reads TGTGCCATCAGTGAGTCGACAGGGAGGAATGACGAGCAGTACTTC.

V is TRBV6-1 and J is TRBJ1-1, with 10 bases fitting TRBD1. The V gene's germline CDR1 is MNHNS and CDR2 SASEGT. Trimming cost V 8 bases and J 4 bases; bases outside gene matches: 10. This CDR3 has 15 amino acids. CDR3 nucleotides: TGTGCCAGCTACCCAGACAGGGGGCCATTCACTGAAGCTTTCTTT. Translated: CASYPDRGPFTEAFF.

The chain recombines TRBV18 with TRBJ1-2; perhaps TRBD1 as D (5 bases). The CDR3 is 17 amino acids. V was cut by 2 bases and J by 0 bases, with 16 bases left in between. Germline CDR1 is KGHSH and CDR2 is LQKENI. CDR3 bases: TGTGCCAGCTCACCAGGACCAGGGCAACGTGCTAACTATGGCTACACCTTC. This gives the protein CASSPGPGQRANYGYTF.